Shown below are 17 T cell receptor beta chains from a single sample sequenced in a study of cytomegalovirus exposure and HLA in healthy donors (dated by TCRdb to 2017 to 2019). The library relied on the immunoSEQ multiplex PCR assay. A mixture of 60 forward primers for TCR Vbeta segments and 13 reverse primers for TCR Jbeta segments was used in the multiplex PCR. TCRdb took over this immuneACCESS table, retaining in-frame rearrangements with V and J assigned. Such tables are incomplete; in checked studies, under half of the missing clones stem from an unresolved V gene, and the remainder is unexplained. The sample table contains roughly 140,000 clones; only one count was recorded for about 60% of them. The top ten constitute roughly 7% of the sample. The sequenced sample consisted of PBMCs. The origin of the receptors is a woman aged 55 to 70 in good health and CMV-seropositive.

This clone was recorded a few times. The genes are TRBV5-1 and TRBJ1-1; no firm D call. CDR3 length: 12 amino acids. Deletions cut 4 bases from V and 1 base from J, with 5 bases between. Germline V gene lookup returns CDR1 SGHRS and CDR2 YFSETQ. The chain's CDR3 is CASSVGNTEAFF. The CDR3 DNA sequence: TGCGCCAGCAGCGTCGGGAACACTGAAGCTTTCTTT.

The J gene is TRBJ2-7, the V gene TRBV5-6, with D possibly matching TRBD2 (5 bases). The CDR3 has 13 residues. Germline V gene sequence: CDR1 SGHDT, CDR2 YYEEEE. V was pared by 0 bases and J by 4 bases, with 8 bases between. CDR3 region: CASSLGWRYEQYF. CDR3 DNA: TGTGCCAGCAGCTTGGGGTGGAGGTACGAGCAGTACTTC.

The chain joins TRBV4-2 to TRBJ2-2, with 7 bases matching TRBD1. V dropped 2 bases and J dropped 7; count of bases not matched to a gene: 7. The germline CDR1 and CDR2 sequences are LGHNA and YNFKEQ. This CDR3 has 15 amino acids. The CDR3 coding sequence is TGTGCCAGCAGCCAAAATCATTGGGACAGCGGGGAGCTGTTTTTT. This encodes CASSQNHWDSGELFF.

The chain is built from TRBV11-2 and TRBJ2-1, with unresolved D. V was shortened by 5 bases and J by 0 bases, with 8 bases between the two germline ends. CDR3 length equals 14 residues. The germline CDR1 and CDR2 sequences are SGHAT and FQNNGV. The CDR3 loop reads CASSALSSYNEQFF. The CDR3 DNA follows: TGTGCCAGCAGCGCTCTTAGCTCCTACAATGAGCAGTTCTTC. The full variable domain, with the rest looked up from reference TRBV11-2 and TRBJ2-1, is EAGVAQSPRYKIIEKRQSVAFWCNPISGHATLYWYQQILGQGPKLLIQFQNNGVVDDSQLPKDRFSAERLKGVDSTLKIQPAKLEDSAVYLCASSALSSYNEQFFGPGTRLTVL.

The gene calls are TRBV5-1 and TRBJ2-1; 8 positions agree with TRBD2. Germline V gene data show CDR1 as SGHRS and CDR2 as YFSETQ. The V and J ends lost 4 bases and 7 bases, in that order; junction bases with no gene match: 13. The CDR3 is 16 amino acids. CDR3 amino acids: CASSPIQGLVVNEQFF. The CDR3 nucleotides are TGCGCCAGCAGCCCTATTCAGGGACTAGTCGTGAATGAGCAGTTCTTC.

This clone was detected only a few times. The J gene is TRBJ1-2, the V gene TRBV30; D ambiguous. The CDR3 is 17 amino acids. From germline, CDR1 is GTSNPN and CDR2 SVGIG (reference sequence). Trimming stripped 3 bases from V and 2 bases from J, with 22 bases between. The CDR3 DNA reads as TGTGCCTGGAGAGACTTTTTCACAGACTATAAAAACTATGGCTACACCTTC. Residues: CAWRDFFTDYKNYGYTF.

The V and J genes are TRBV29-1 and TRBJ2-1; a weak D match, TRBD2 (6 bases). Trimming removed 5 bases from V and 8 bases from J, with 22 bases in between. This CDR3 is 15 amino acids long. Germline V gene lookup returns CDR1 SQVTM and CDR2 ANQGSEA. CDR3 region: CSVKGSAGSRDEQFF. CDR3 nucleotide sequence: TGCAGCGTTAAGGGGTCCGCGGGATCCCGGGATGAGCAGTTCTTC.

As to this clone: The junction and the germline gene differ at one end; a read error may be behind it. This rearrangement joins TRBV30 to TRBJ2-1, with D possibly matching TRBD2 (6 bases). Germline CDR1 reads GTSNPN; CDR2 reads SVGIG (reference sequence). This CDR3 comprises 15 residues. CDR3 residues: CAWSVRSGWSNGQFF. CDR3 DNA: TGTGCCTGGAGTGTACGGAGCGGGTGGTCCAATGGGCAGTTCTTC.

This chain connects TRBV30 to TRBJ1-6; 7 bases map to TRBD1. Per the germline V gene, CDR1 is GTSNPN and CDR2 is SVGIG (reference sequence). V shed 1 base, J shed 11 bases, and the junction held 11 bases outside the gene matches. The CDR3 is 15 amino acids. The CDR3 coding sequence is TGTGCCTGGAGTGCCGGACAGGCAGGGGAGACACCCCTCCACTTT. It translates to CAWSAGQAGETPLHF.

This clone has at least ten counts. The chain is built from TRBV2 and TRBJ2-1; D perhaps matches TRBD1 (6 bases). CDR3 length: 14 residues. Trimming left V 4 bases short and J 5 bases short, with 12 bases between. The germline V gene has CDR1 SNHLY and CDR2 FYNNEI. The CDR3: CASSATPGDNEQFF. The DNA for the CDR3 is TGTGCCAGCAGTGCCACTCCAGGGGACAATGAGCAGTTCTTC.

The chain combines TRBV28 with TRBJ2-7; TRBD2 matches at 8 bases. The CDR3 has 14 residues. The trim removed 5 bases at V and 7 bases at J, leaving 10 bases unmatched. Per germline, CDR1 MDHEN and CDR2 SYDVKM. The CDR3 spells CASSGASGGGEQYF. As DNA, the CDR3 is TGTGCCAGCAGTGGGGCGAGCGGGGGTGGGGAGCAGTACTTC.

In regard to this clone: Germline is not matched at one junction end, which may reflect a read error. This chain uses TRBV11-2 with TRBJ1-5; 7 bases map to TRBD1. Germline V lookup: CDR1 SGHAT, CDR2 FQNNGV. The CDR3 is 14 residues long. The CDR3 DNA sequence: TGTGCCAGCAACTTAACCGACAGGGATCAGCCCCAGCATTTT. This codes for CASNLTDRDQPQHF.

With regard to this clone: One end of the junction does not line up with germline, which may come from a read error. The genes are TRBV27 and TRBJ2-5; 7 positions agree with TRBD1. The CDR3 consists of 14 residues. CDR1 and CDR2 (germline): MNHEY, SMNVEV (reference sequence). The CDR3 is CASSLFRDSESQYF. As DNA, the CDR3 is TGTGCCAGCAGTTTATTCCGGGACAGCGAGAGCCAGTACTTC.

This rearrangement joins TRBV15 to TRBJ2-2; no firm D call. Germline CDR1 is LNHNV and CDR2 is YYDKDF (reference sequence). Trimming cost V 1 base and J 2 bases, with 8 bases left between them. There are 15 residues in the CDR3. The CDR3 spells CATSRGYTNTGELFF. The CDR3 nucleotides read TGTGCCACCAGCAGAGGGTACACAAACACCGGGGAGCTGTTTTTT.

This clone was seen a handful of times. The chain is built from TRBV29-1 and TRBJ2-5, with TRBD2 matching 8 bases. Germline V gene data show CDR1 as SQVTM and CDR2 as ANQGSEA. This CDR3 has 15 residues. Unmatched junction bases numbered 13, after V lost 5 bases and J lost 5 bases. CDR3 loop: CSVRGSGSWGETQYF. The CDR3 DNA reads TGCAGCGTTCGGGGGAGCGGGAGCTGGGGGGAGACCCAGTACTTC.

The V and J genes are TRBV4-2 and TRBJ2-2; 7 nucleotides line up with TRBD2. Germline-derived CDR1 and CDR2 are LGHNA and YNFKEQ. After removal of 8 bases from V and 6 bases from J, the junction contained 12 bases not matched to a gene. The CDR3 spans 15 residues. CDR3 bases: TGTGCCAGCTCTAAGGTGGCGGGAGCGGCCGGGGAGCTGTTTTTT. Translating it yields CASSKVAGAAGELFF.

This clone has only a few counts. CDR3 amino acids: CASSLKGGADTQYF. The CDR3 DNA is TGTGCCAGCAGCTTAAAGGGGGGGGCAGATACGCAGTATTTT. The chain carries TRBV11-3 and TRBJ2-3; weak D call: TRBD2 (7 bases). Per the germline V gene, CDR1 is SGHNT and CDR2 is YENEEA. V was pared by 2 bases and J by 4 bases, with 10 bases between. There are 14 residues in the CDR3.